This T cell receptor beta chain was recorded in a study of OX40 agonist ivuxolimab in advanced cancers. Clones were sequenced by immunoSEQ multiplex PCR, and TCRdb holds only the in-frame ones, with some missing. This table holds 90,000 to 100,000 clones, less than 90% found once. In its sample, this clone was seen a few times. Sample: CD4+ or CD8+ T cells sorted from blood, taken in a trial of the OX40 agonist ivuxolimab. The receptor comes from an adult with an advanced solid tumor such as melanoma, head and neck, liver or kidney cancer.

The CDR3 nucleotides are TGCAGCGTTGGGGTGGAAGGGCCTGAAGCTTTCTTT. Encoded protein: CSVGVEGPEAFF. The chain links TRBV29-1 to TRBJ1-1; unclear D gene. The CDR3 consists of 12 residues. Germline V gene lookup returns CDR1 SQVTM and CDR2 ANQGSEA. Trimming stripped 4 bases from V and 6 bases from J, with 12 bases between.